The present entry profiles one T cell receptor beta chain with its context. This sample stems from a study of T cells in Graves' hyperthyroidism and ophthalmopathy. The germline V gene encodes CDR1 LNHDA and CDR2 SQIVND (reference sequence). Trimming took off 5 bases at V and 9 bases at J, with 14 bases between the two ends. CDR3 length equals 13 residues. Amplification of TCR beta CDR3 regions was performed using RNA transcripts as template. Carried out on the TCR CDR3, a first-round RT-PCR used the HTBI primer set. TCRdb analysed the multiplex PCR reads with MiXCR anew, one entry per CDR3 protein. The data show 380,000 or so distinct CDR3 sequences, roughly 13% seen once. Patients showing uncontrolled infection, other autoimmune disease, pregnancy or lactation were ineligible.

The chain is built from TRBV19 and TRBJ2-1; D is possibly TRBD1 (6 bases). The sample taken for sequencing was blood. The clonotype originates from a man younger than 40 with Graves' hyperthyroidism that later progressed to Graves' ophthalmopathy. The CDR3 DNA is TGTGCCAGTAGTGCAGGGGTGGTAAGTGAGCAGTTCTTC. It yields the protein CASSAGVVSEQFF.